The 26 T cell receptor beta chains in this list originate from one sample, sequenced in a study of beta chain features in type 1 diabetes. Reverse transcribing all isolated RNA meant expressed TCRB transcripts were sequenced. TCRdb's copy holds only in-frame clones and misses some; the assay was immunoSEQ multiplex PCR. The repertoire holds more than 300,000 clones, with 10% to 15% as singletons. Sequencing was carried out using naive CD4+ T cells from blood. These receptors were collected from a man aged 18 to 29 in good health.

This clone was seen more than once but under ten times. This rearrangement joins TRBV6-6 to TRBJ1-1; 12 bases align to TRBD1. V trimming: 7 bases; J trimming: 4 bases; junction bases outside the gene matches: 10. Germline assignment: CDR1 MNHNY and CDR2 SVGAGI (reference sequence). The CDR3 covers 16 residues. For the CDR3, the DNA is TGTGCCAGCATTCTAGGGACAGGGGGCTGGAGCACTGAAGCTTTCTTT. The encoded protein is CASILGTGGWSTEAFF.

The chain carries TRBV30 and TRBJ2-3; 8 positions agree with TRBD1. The CDR3 runs to 13 residues. The germline CDR1 and CDR2 sequences are GTSNPN and SVGIG (reference sequence). V was pared by 3 bases and J by 10 bases, with 9 bases of the junction left unmatched. This CDR3 is CAWRDRAISSQYF. In nucleotides, the CDR3 is TGTGCCTGGAGGGACAGGGCCATAAGTTCGCAGTATTTT.

This clone turned up a few times. The V and J genes are TRBV6-5 and TRBJ2-2; D is perhaps TRBD1 (6 bases). The CDR3 runs 14 residues. Germline V gene data show CDR1 as MNHEY and CDR2 as SVGAGI. The ends were cut back, 6 bases at V and 6 bases at J, with 14 bases in the middle. The CDR3 spells CASRLGQSSGELFF. DNA of the CDR3: TGTGCCAGCAGACTCGGACAGTCGTCCGGGGAGCTGTTTTTT.

This chain uses TRBV27 with TRBJ1-3; a possible D gene is TRBD1 (6 bases). CDR3 length equals 14 residues. CDR1 and CDR2 (germline): MNHEY, SMNVEV (reference sequence). Trimming stripped 5 bases from V and 2 bases from J, with 10 bases between. The CDR3: CASSPNRAGNTIYF. The DNA for the CDR3 is TGTGCCAGCAGTCCGAACAGGGCTGGAAACACCATATATTTT.

V gene TRBV7-2 combines with J gene TRBJ2-1, with 13 nucleotides matching TRBD2. Trimming removed 8 bases from V and 2 bases from J; junction bases left unmatched: 6. The CDR3 runs to 16 residues. Germline CDR1 reads SGHTA; CDR2 reads FQGNSA. The CDR3 nucleotides read TGTGCCAGCGCACTAGCGGGAGGGAGTCCCTACAATGAGCAGTTCTTC. Encoded protein: CASALAGGSPYNEQFF.

In its sample, this clone was seen a few times. The V and J genes are TRBV7-3 and TRBJ1-2; tentative D call: TRBD1 (5 bases). V was pared by 3 bases and J by 0 bases, with 11 bases between. The germline CDR1 and CDR2 sequences are SGHTA and FQGTGA. The CDR3 is made up of 15 amino acids. The chain's CDR3 is CASSLGGLTNYGYTF. The CDR3 DNA follows: TGTGCCAGCAGCTTGGGGGGACTTACTAACTATGGCTACACCTTC.

This clone has just a few counts. The chain carries TRBV5-1 and TRBJ2-5; no clear D gene. V lost 1 base and J lost 0, with 7 bases in between. The germline V gene encodes CDR1 SGHRS and CDR2 YFSETQ. The CDR3 covers 14 residues. This CDR3 is CASSLQADQETQYF. The CDR3, as DNA: TGCGCCAGCAGCTTGCAGGCAGACCAAGAGACCCAGTACTTC.

This clone turned up a few times. The V gene is TRBV29-1, the J gene TRBJ2-2; possibly TRBD1 for D (7 bases). V dropped 4 bases and J dropped 5 bases, with 11 bases sitting between them. Germline V gene sequence: CDR1 SQVTM, CDR2 ANQGSEA. The CDR3 covers 13 residues. CDR3 in amino acids: CSVAQGGTGELFF. The CDR3 bases are TGCAGCGTTGCCCAGGGGGGAACCGGGGAGCTGTTTTTT.

In this sample, this clone turned up a few times. This chain links TRBV15 with TRBJ1-2, with 9 bases fitting TRBD1. CDR3 length equals 15 residues. From germline, CDR1 is LNHNV and CDR2 YYDKDF (reference sequence). V lost 2 bases and J lost 5; bases outside the gene matches: 6. CDR3 nucleotide sequence: TGTGCCACCAGCAGAACCGGGACAGGGAGTTATGGCTACACCTTC. Residues: CATSRTGTGSYGYTF.

The rearrangement joins TRBV7-2 to TRBJ2-3; weak D call: TRBD2 (7 bases). Per the germline V gene, CDR1 is SGHTA and CDR2 is FQGNSA. Trimming cost V 1 base and J 6 bases, with 14 bases left between them. The CDR3 has 15 residues. This chain's CDR3 is CASSLVAGAMDTQYF. The CDR3 coding sequence is TGTGCCAGCAGCTTAGTGGCGGGGGCTATGGATACGCAGTATTTT.

This clone was recorded a few times. The V call is TRBV5-1, the J call TRBJ2-2; 8 bases agree with TRBD2. This CDR3 comprises 15 residues. Germline V CDR1 and CDR2: SGHRS, YFSETQ. The junction had 2 bases not matched to a gene; V was cut back by 2 bases and J by 2 bases. This chain's CDR3 is CASSLSGSNTGELFF. The CDR3, as DNA: TGCGCCAGCAGCTTAAGCGGGAGCAACACCGGGGAGCTGTTTTTT.

This clone turned up a few times. The chain carries TRBV4-1 and TRBJ1-2, with 9 bases fitting TRBD1. V was clipped by 5 bases and J by 6 bases; unmatched bases: 4. CDR1 is MGHRA, CDR2 YSYEKL, per germline. The CDR3 has 13 amino acids. The CDR3 loop reads CASSFRTGDGYTF. In nucleotides, the CDR3 is TGCGCCAGCAGCTTCCGGACAGGGGATGGCTACACCTTC.

Only a few counts were recorded for this clone. The chain employs TRBV7-2 and TRBJ2-5; maybe TRBD2 (5 bases). V was pared by 1 base and J by 0 bases, with 9 bases between. Germline CDR1 reads SGHTA; CDR2 reads FQGNSA. CDR3 length: 15 amino acids. As DNA, the CDR3 is TGTGCCAGCAGCTTAGGGACTCTGTACCAAGAGACCCAGTACTTC. It is translated as CASSLGTLYQETQYF.

The chain combines TRBV6-7 with TRBJ1-1; 7 nucleotides align to TRBD1. TRBV6-7 counts as an open reading frame of uncertain function. The CDR3 extends over 13 amino acids. V dropped 7 bases and J dropped 0; count of bases not matched to a gene: 2. This CDR3 is CASMGQLNTEAFF. Here the CDR3 DNA reads TGTGCCAGCATGGGACAGTTGAACACTGAAGCTTTCTTT.

Only a few counts were recorded for this clone. J is TRBJ1-2 and V is TRBV30; TRBD1 is a possible D gene (5 bases). Germline CDR1 and CDR2: GTSNPN and SVGIG (reference sequence). V lost 0 bases and J 7 bases, leaving 12 bases between the germline ends. The CDR3 consists of 13 residues. The chain's CDR3 is CAWSVLAGLGYTF. Written as DNA, the CDR3 is TGTGCCTGGAGTGTACTCGCGGGGCTTGGCTACACCTTC.

The CDR3 DNA sequence: TGTGCCAGCAGTGAAAATCTACTAGACACAGATACGCAGTATTTT. This translates into CASSENLLDTDTQYF. This chain connects TRBV6-1 to TRBJ2-3, with a possible D match to TRBD2 (5 bases). CDR1 and CDR2 (germline): MNHNS, SASEGT. The CDR3 has 15 residues. V lost 2 bases and J lost 2, with 11 bases in between.

The genes are TRBV5-6 and TRBJ1-1; D gene ambiguous. Trimming removed 1 base at V and 1 base at J, with 8 bases between. Looked up from germline, CDR1 is SGHDT and CDR2 is YYEEEE. The CDR3 extends over 14 amino acids. This CDR3 reads CASSLSGRNTEAFF. The CDR3 DNA follows: TGTGCCAGCAGCTTGTCGGGAAGGAACACTGAAGCTTTCTTT.

This clone was recorded a few times. The sample contains more than one DNA sequence encoding this CDR3. The chain carries TRBV4-3 and TRBJ2-5, with 8 bases matching TRBD1. V dropped 1 base and J dropped 4; count of bases not matched to a gene: 2. From germline, CDR1 is LGHNA and CDR2 YSLEER. CDR3 length: 14 amino acids. The CDR3 spells CASSQGQGRETQYF. In DNA, the CDR3 is TGCGCCAGCAGCCAAGGACAGGGGAGAGAGACCCAGTACTTC.

This clone was seen a few times. The chain employs TRBV28 and TRBJ1-2, with unresolved D. V was pared by 6 bases and J by 4 bases, with 9 bases between. CDR1 is MDHEN, CDR2 SYDVKM, per germline. There are 12 residues in the CDR3. In nucleotides, the CDR3 is TGTGCCAGCAGCCAATCGGTCTATGGCTACACCTTC. Amino acid sequence: CASSQSVYGYTF.

The V and J genes are TRBV7-9 and TRBJ2-7; the D gene is possibly TRBD1 (5 bases). Per germline, CDR1 SEHNR and CDR2 FQNEAQ (reference sequence). The CDR3 covers 15 residues. V was shortened by 1 base and J by 5 bases, with 15 bases between the two germline ends. This CDR3 reads CASSLGQGFSHEQYF. CDR3 nucleotide sequence: TGTGCCAGCAGCTTAGGGCAGGGATTTTCTCACGAGCAGTACTTC.

The rearrangement joins TRBV18 to TRBJ1-2; D possibly corresponds to TRBD1 (6 bases). The CDR3 is made up of 15 amino acids. V lost 3 bases to trimming and J lost 4 bases, with 15 bases between them. Germline CDR1 reads KGHSH; CDR2 reads LQKENI. DNA for the CDR3: TGTGCCAGCTCACCTCTTCCGGACAGCCTCTATGGCTACACCTTC. Protein sequence: CASSPLPDSLYGYTF.

This clone has only a few counts. The rearrangement joins TRBV19 to TRBJ2-5, with 9 bases that match TRBD2. After removal of 5 bases from V and 5 bases from J, the junction contained 6 bases not matched to a gene. The CDR3 runs to 14 residues. CDR1 LNHDA and CDR2 SQIVND come from the germline V gene (reference sequence). For the CDR3, the DNA is TGTGCCAGTAGTGACCTAGCGGGGCAGGAGACCCAGTACTTC. Amino acid sequence: CASSDLAGQETQYF.

The J gene is TRBJ1-2, the V gene TRBV6-6; TRBD1 might be the D (5 bases). Germline CDR1 reads MNHNY; CDR2 reads SVGAGI (reference sequence). This CDR3 spans 16 amino acids. Trimming cost V 2 bases and J 4 bases, with 17 bases left between them. The CDR3, as DNA: TGTGCCAGCAGTTACCCACTAACTCAGGGTAGCTATGGCTACACCTTC. It specifies CASSYPLTQGSYGYTF.

The chain joins TRBV5-1 to TRBJ2-5; TRBD2 might be the D (6 bases). In germline, CDR1 is SGHRS, CDR2 YFSETQ. The CDR3 length is 14 residues. Trimming took off 2 bases at V and 5 bases at J, with 13 bases between the two ends. This CDR3 reads CASSLSEGRETQYF. The CDR3 region has the DNA TGCGCCAGCAGCTTATCCGAGGGGAGGGAGACCCAGTACTTC.

This clone was recorded a few times. The chain has TRBV6-5 and TRBJ2-5; no clear D gene. Trimming shortened V by 2 bases and J by 4 bases, and 11 bases separated the two germline ends. The germline V gene encodes CDR1 MNHEY and CDR2 SVGAGI. The CDR3 has 14 amino acids. In DNA form, the CDR3 reads TGTGCCAGCAGTTACCACATTTCCGCAGAGACCCAGTACTTC. Its protein product is CASSYHISAETQYF.

This clone came up a few times. V and J are TRBV28 and TRBJ1-1; possible D gene TRBD1, 5 bases. V was cut by 5 bases and J by 3 bases, with 13 bases left in between. The CDR3 extends over 14 amino acids. The V gene's germline CDR1 is MDHEN and CDR2 SYDVKM. The CDR3 DNA sequence: TGTGCCAGCAGTATCCCCAGGGAGGACACTGAAGCTTTCTTT. Residues: CASSIPREDTEAFF.